There are many counts of the clone carrying this TCR beta chain. Its target is unknown. 5'RACE template switching produced TCR cDNA carrying a universal primer site and UMIs. TCRdb fed the 5' RACE reads into MiXCR, producing one record per CDR3 protein. The sample comprises around 310,000 distinct CDR3 sequences, roughly 4.3% of which are singletons, and just under 20% rests with the top ten. These data come from a study of T cells after yellow fever vaccination. The study, taken as a whole, reports: Post-booster repertoires contained most primary-vaccination clones again (about 95% CD4, about 90% CD8). Sorted repertoires could include abundant contaminating clonotypes from bulk cells.

The CDR3 is 11 amino acids. The TCR comes from a man aged 18 to 35 who received the YFV17D yellow fever vaccine. The specimen was PBMCs, collected 15 days after the yellow fever booster vaccination. The chain carries TRBV21-1 and TRBJ1-2. TRBV21-1 is noted as a pseudogene. CDR3 bases: TGTGCCAGCAGCGAGGCCGATGGCTACACCTTC. It yields the protein CASSEADGYTF.